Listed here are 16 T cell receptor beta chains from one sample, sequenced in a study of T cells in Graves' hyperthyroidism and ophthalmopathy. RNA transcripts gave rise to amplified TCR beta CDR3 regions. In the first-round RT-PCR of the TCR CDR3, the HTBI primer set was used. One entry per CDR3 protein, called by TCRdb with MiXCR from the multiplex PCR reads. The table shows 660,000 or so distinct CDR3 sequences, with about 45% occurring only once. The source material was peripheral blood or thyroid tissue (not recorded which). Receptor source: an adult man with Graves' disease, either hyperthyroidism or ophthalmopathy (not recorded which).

CDR3 DNA sequence: TGTGCCAGCAGCGTAAGCGGGAGTAGTCTAAGCGAGCAGTACTTC. Its protein is CASSVSGSSLSEQYF. This chain joins TRBV9 and TRBJ2-7, with 8 bases aligning to TRBD2. V shed 1 base, J shed 6 bases, and the junction held 9 bases outside the gene matches. Germline V gene data show CDR1 as SGDLS and CDR2 as YYNGEE. CDR3 length: 15 residues.

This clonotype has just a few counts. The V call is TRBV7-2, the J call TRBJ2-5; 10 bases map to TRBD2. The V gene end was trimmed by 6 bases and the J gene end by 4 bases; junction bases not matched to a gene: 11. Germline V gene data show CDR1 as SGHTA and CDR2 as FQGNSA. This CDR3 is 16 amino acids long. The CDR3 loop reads CASRADVVAGGETQYF. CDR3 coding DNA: TGTGCCAGCAGGGCTGATGTGGTAGCGGGAGGAGAGACCCAGTACTTC. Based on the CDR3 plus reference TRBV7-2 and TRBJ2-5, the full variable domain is GAGVSQSPSNKVTEKGKDVELRCDPISGHTALYWYRQSLGQGLEFLIYFQGNSAPDKSGLPSDRFSAERTGGSVSTLTIQRTQQEDSAVYLCASRADVVAGGETQYFGPGTRLLVL.

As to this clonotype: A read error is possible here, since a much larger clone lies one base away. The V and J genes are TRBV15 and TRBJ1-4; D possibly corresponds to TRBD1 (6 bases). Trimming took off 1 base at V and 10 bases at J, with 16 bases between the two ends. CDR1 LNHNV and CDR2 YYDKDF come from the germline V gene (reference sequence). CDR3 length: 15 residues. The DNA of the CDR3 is TGTGCCACCAGCAGAGCGGGGGCAGCTTTTGGAAAACTGTTTTTT. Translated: CATSRAGAAFGKLFF. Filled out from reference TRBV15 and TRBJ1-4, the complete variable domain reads DAMVIQNPRYQVTQFGKPVTLSCSQTLNHNVMYWYQQKSSQAPKLLFHYYDKDFNNEADTPDNFQSRRPNTSFCFLDIRSPGLGDTAMYLCATSRAGAAFGKLFFGSGTQLSVL.

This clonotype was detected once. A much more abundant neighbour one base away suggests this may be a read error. CDR3 region: CANSSLAVQETQYF. The CDR3, as DNA: TGTGCCAACAGCTCACTAGCGGTTCAAGAGACCCAGTACTTC. The chain joins TRBV7-9 to TRBJ2-5; 8 bases align to TRBD2. The CDR3 runs 14 residues. CDR1 is SEHNR and CDR2 is FQNEAQ in the germline V gene (reference sequence).

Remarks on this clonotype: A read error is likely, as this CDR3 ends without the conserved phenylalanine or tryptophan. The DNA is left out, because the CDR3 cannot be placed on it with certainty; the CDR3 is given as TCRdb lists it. CDR3 sequence: CATSRGRNS. This rearrangement joins TRBV15 to TRBJ1-6. The CDR3 is 9 amino acids long, termini counted. Germline V gene sequence: CDR1 LNHNV, CDR2 YYDKDF (reference sequence).

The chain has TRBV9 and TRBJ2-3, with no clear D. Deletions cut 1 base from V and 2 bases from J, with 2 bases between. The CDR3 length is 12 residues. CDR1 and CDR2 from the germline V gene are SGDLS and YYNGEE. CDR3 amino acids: CASSVNTDTQYF. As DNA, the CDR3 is TGTGCCAGCAGCGTAAACACAGATACGCAGTATTTT.

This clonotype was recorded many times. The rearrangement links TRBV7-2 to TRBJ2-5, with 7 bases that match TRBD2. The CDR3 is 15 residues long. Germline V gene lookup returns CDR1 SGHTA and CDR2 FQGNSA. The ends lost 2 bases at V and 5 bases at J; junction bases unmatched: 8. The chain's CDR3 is CASSLIGTTKETQYF. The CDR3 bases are TGTGCCAGCAGCTTAATCGGGACTACTAAGGAGACCCAGTACTTC.

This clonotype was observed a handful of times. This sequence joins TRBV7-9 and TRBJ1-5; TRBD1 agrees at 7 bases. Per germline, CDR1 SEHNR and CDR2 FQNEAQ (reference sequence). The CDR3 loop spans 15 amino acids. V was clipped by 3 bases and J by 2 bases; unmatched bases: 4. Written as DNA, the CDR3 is TGTGCCAGCAGCTTGGGGGACAGTCGCAATCAGCCCCAGCATTTT. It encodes CASSLGDSRNQPQHF. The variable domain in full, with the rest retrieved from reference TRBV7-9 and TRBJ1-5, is DTGVSQNPRHKITKRGQNVTFRCDPISEHNRLYWYRQTLGQGPEFLTYFQNEAQLEKSRLLSDRFSAERPKGSFSTLEIQRTEQGDSAMYLCASSLGDSRNQPQHFGDGTRLSIL.

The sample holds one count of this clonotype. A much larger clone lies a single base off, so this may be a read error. The CDR3 DNA reads as TGTGCCAGCAGCCGACCCGGAGGCGAAGAGCCCCAGTACTTC. It specifies CASSRPGGEEPQYF. V is TRBV6-6 and J is TRBJ2-5, with TRBD2 as a possible D gene (5 bases). This CDR3 spans 14 amino acids. CDR1 is MNHNY, CDR2 SVGAGI, per germline (reference sequence).

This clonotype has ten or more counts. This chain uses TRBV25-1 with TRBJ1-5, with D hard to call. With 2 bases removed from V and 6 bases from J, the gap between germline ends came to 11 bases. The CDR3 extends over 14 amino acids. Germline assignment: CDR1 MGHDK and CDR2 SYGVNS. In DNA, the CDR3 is TGTGCCAGCAGTGAAATAGGGATAGGTCAGCCCCAGCATTTT. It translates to CASSEIGIGQPQHF.

The CDR3 region has the DNA TGTGCCAGCCAGGGGGGGTTCACTGAAGCTTTCTTT. This gives the protein CASQGGFTEAFF. The V gene is TRBV2, the J gene TRBJ1-1, with TRBD1 identical over 7 bases. CDR3 length equals 12 residues. Trimming at V came to 8 bases and at J to 4 bases, leaving 4 bases not matched to a gene. Germline CDR1 is SNHLY and CDR2 is FYNNEI.

CDR3 residues: CASSLVGTLATNEKLFF. The CDR3 bases are TGCGCCAGCAGCTTGGTCGGGACACTTGCAACTAATGAAAAACTGTTTTTT. The V and J genes are TRBV5-1 and TRBJ1-4, with TRBD1 as a possible D gene (6 bases). The germline gives CDR1 SGHRS, CDR2 YFSETQ. V lost 0 bases, J lost 0 bases, and 12 bases lay in between. The CDR3 is 17 residues long.

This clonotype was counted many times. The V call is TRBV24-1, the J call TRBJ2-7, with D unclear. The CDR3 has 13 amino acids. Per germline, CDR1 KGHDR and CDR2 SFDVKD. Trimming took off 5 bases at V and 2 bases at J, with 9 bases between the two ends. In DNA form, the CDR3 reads TGTGCCACCAGTGGGACCGGCGCCTACGAGCAGTACTTC. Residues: CATSGTGAYEQYF.

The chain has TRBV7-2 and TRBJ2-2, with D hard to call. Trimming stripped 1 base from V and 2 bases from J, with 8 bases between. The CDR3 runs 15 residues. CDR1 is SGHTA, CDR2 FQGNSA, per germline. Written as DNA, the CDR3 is TGTGCCAGCAGCTTAGTATCACTTAACACCGGGGAGCTGTTTTTT. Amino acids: CASSLVSLNTGELFF.

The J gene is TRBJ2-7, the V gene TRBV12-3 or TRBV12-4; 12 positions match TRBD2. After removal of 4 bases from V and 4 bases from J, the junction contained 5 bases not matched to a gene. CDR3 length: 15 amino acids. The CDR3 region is CASSYPSGGAYEQYF. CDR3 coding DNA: TGTGCCAGCAGTTACCCTAGCGGGGGGGCGTACGAGCAGTACTTC.

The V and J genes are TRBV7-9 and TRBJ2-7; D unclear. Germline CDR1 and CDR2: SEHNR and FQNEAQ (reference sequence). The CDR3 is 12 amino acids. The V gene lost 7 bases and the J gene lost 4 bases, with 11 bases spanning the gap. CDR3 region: CASNPAPYEQYF. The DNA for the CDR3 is TGTGCCAGCAACCCAGCCCCTTACGAGCAGTACTTC. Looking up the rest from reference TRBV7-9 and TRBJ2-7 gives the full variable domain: DTGVSQNPRHKITKRGQNVTFRCDPISEHNRLYWYRQTLGQGPEFLTYFQNEAQLEKSRLLSDRFSAERPKGSFSTLEIQRTEQGDSAMYLCASNPAPYEQYFGPGTRLTVT.